This T cell receptor beta chain was profiled in a study of OX40 agonist ivuxolimab in advanced cancers. Overall study: People in dose escalation had one of these cancers: hepatocellular carcinoma, melanoma, renal cell or head and neck cancer. Three partial responders included one hepatocellular carcinoma patient and two cutaneous melanoma patients. Broader study findings: It was not determined which antigens were specifically recognized by the peripheral T cells that had undergone clonal expansion.

This CDR3 spans 14 amino acids. V shed 4 bases, J shed 2 bases, and the junction held 5 bases outside the gene matches. From germline, CDR1 is SGHRS and CDR2 YFSETQ. TCRdb's table, derived via immunoSEQ multiplex PCR, lists solely in-frame clones and lacks some. The sample includes roughly 95,000 clones, just over 85% seen only once; the top ten take roughly 2.1%. To note about this clone: Its antigen is unidentified.

The chain couples TRBV5-1 to TRBJ2-5, with TRBD1 matching 7 bases. The receptor comes from an adult with an advanced solid tumor such as melanoma, head and neck, liver or kidney cancer. Sequencing was performed on CD4+ or CD8+ T cells sorted from blood, taken in a trial of the OX40 agonist ivuxolimab. This CDR3 is CASSPGQEQETQYF. CDR3 nucleotides: TGCGCCAGCAGCCCCGGACAGGAGCAAGAGACCCAGTACTTC.